The rows below give T cell receptor beta chains drawn from one sample of a study of CD4 T cells in relation to SARS-CoV-2 and coronaviruses. The protocol was immunoSEQ multiplex PCR, while the TCRdb copy is restricted to in-frame clones and leaves out a portion. In the table there are tens of thousands of clones, 77% of which are singletons. The antigens for these receptors are not known. Material for sequencing was memory CD4+ T cells from PBMCs, cultured in vitro. These receptors originate from an adult with COVID-19. Both conserved end residues are part of each CDR3. A D gene is named only where the DNA matches it firmly. Where a row states a size, it is once, few, many or the class of an expanded clone; other rows omit it.

CDR3 protein: CSAGSRREETQYF
CDR3 DNA: TGCAGCGCCGGGTCACGCAGGGAAGAGACCCAGTACTTC
CDR3 length: 13
D gene: NA
clone size: NA
V gene: TRBV29-1
J gene: TRBJ2-5

CDR3 protein: CASSTGGGQRNEKLFF
CDR3 DNA: TGTGCCAGCAGCACCGGTGGAGGACAGAGGAATGAAAAACTGTTTTTT
CDR3 length: 16
D gene: NA
clone size: NA
V gene: TRBV7-9
J gene: TRBJ1-4

CDR3 protein: CASSEVDETEAFF
CDR3 DNA: TGTGCCAGCAGTGAAGTAGACGAGACTGAAGCTTTCTTT
CDR3 length: 13
D gene: NA
clone size: NA
V gene: TRBV6-1
J gene: TRBJ1-1

CDR3 protein: CASSQVASGTRVGELFF
CDR3 DNA: TGTGCCAGCAGCCAGGTGGCCTCCGGGACTAGAGTCGGGGAGCTGTTTTTT
CDR3 length: 17
D gene: TRBD2
clone size: NA
V gene: TRBV3-1/TRBV3-2
J gene: TRBJ2-2

CDR3 protein: CASSPVPGSYEQYF
CDR3 DNA: TGTGCCAGCTCACCGGTTCCAGGCTCCTACGAGCAGTACTTC
CDR3 length: 14
D gene: NA
clone size: NA
V gene: TRBV18
J gene: TRBJ2-7

CDR3 protein: CASRPLSYEQYF
CDR3 DNA: TGTGCCAGCAGACCCCTCTCCTACGAGCAGTACTTC
CDR3 length: 12
D gene: NA
clone size: NA
V gene: TRBV5-8
J gene: TRBJ2-7

CDR3 protein: CASSVFRDSRQETQYF
CDR3 DNA: TGTGCCAGCAGTGTGTTTCGAGACAGCCGACAAGAGACCCAGTACTTC
CDR3 length: 16
D gene: NA
clone size: NA
V gene: TRBV25-1
J gene: TRBJ2-5

CDR3 protein: CASSLSAPPRSGNTIYF
CDR3 DNA: TGTGCCAGCAGCTTGAGCGCACCTCCACGCTCTGGAAACACCATATATTTT
CDR3 length: 17
D gene: NA
clone size: NA
V gene: TRBV7-9
J gene: TRBJ1-3

CDR3 protein: CASSLGGLEAFF
CDR3 DNA: TGTGCCAGCAGCTTGGGGGGCCTTGAAGCTTTCTTT
CDR3 length: 12
D gene: NA
clone size: NA
V gene: TRBV5-4
J gene: TRBJ1-1

CDR3 protein: CASSYVRPRPDTQYF
CDR3 DNA: TGTGCCAGCAGTTATGTCCGGCCGCGCCCAGATACGCAGTATTTT
CDR3 length: 15
D gene: NA
clone size: NA
V gene: TRBV6-2/TRBV6-3
J gene: TRBJ2-3

CDR3 protein: CASSVHSNSPLHF
CDR3 DNA: TGTGCCAGCAGTGTTCATTCTAATTCACCCCTCCACTTT
CDR3 length: 13
D gene: NA
clone size: NA
V gene: TRBV6-6
J gene: TRBJ1-6

CDR3 protein: CASSQGLAGVGTQYF
CDR3 DNA: TGCGCCAGCAGCCAGGGACTAGCGGGAGTGGGTACGCAGTATTTT
CDR3 length: 15
D gene: TRBD2
clone size: NA
V gene: TRBV4-1
J gene: TRBJ2-3

CDR3 protein: CASTPPGFNEQFF
CDR3 DNA: TGTGCCAGCACTCCCCCGGGGTTCAATGAGCAGTTCTTC
CDR3 length: 13
D gene: NA
clone size: once
V gene: TRBV5-6
J gene: TRBJ2-1

CDR3 protein: CASSFMDEKLFF
CDR3 DNA: TGTGCCAGCAGCTTTATGGATGAAAAACTGTTTTTT
CDR3 length: 12
D gene: NA
clone size: once
V gene: TRBV5-4
J gene: TRBJ1-4

CDR3 protein: CASSLVGENTEAFF
CDR3 DNA: TGTGCCAGCAGTTTAGTGGGAGAGAACACTGAAGCTTTCTTT
CDR3 length: 14
D gene: NA
clone size: NA
V gene: TRBV28
J gene: TRBJ1-1

CDR3 protein: CASSMGTGTQPQHF
CDR3 DNA: TGTGCCAGTAGTATGGGGACAGGGACGCAGCCCCAGCATTTT
CDR3 length: 14
D gene: TRBD1
clone size: NA
V gene: TRBV19
J gene: TRBJ1-5

CDR3 protein: CASSFSGTGIGETQYF
CDR3 DNA: TGTGCCAGCAGCTTTAGCGGGACAGGAATCGGGGAGACCCAGTACTTC
CDR3 length: 16
D gene: NA
clone size: NA
V gene: TRBV7-9
J gene: TRBJ2-5

CDR3 protein: CASSYRGGISPLHF
CDR3 DNA: TGTGCCAGCAGTTACAGGGGCGGTATTTCACCCCTCCACTTT
CDR3 length: 14
D gene: TRBD1
clone size: NA
V gene: TRBV27
J gene: TRBJ1-6

CDR3 protein: CASSELAGGPDTQYF
CDR3 DNA: TGTGCCAGCAGTGAACTAGCGGGAGGGCCAGATACGCAGTATTTT
CDR3 length: 15
D gene: TRBD2
clone size: NA
V gene: TRBV6-1
J gene: TRBJ2-3

CDR3 protein: CASSGQGADETQYF
CDR3 DNA: TGTGCCAGCAGTGGACAGGGGGCGGATGAGACCCAGTACTTC
CDR3 length: 14
D gene: TRBD1
clone size: NA
V gene: TRBV2
J gene: TRBJ2-5

CDR3 protein: CASSPPIGGIRQGENYGYTF
CDR3 DNA: TGTGCCAGCTCACCCCCAATTGGAGGAATTCGACAGGGCGAGAACTATGGCTACACCTTC
CDR3 length: 20
D gene: TRBD1
clone size: NA
V gene: TRBV18
J gene: TRBJ1-2

CDR3 protein: CASRIAFGTYNEQFF
CDR3 DNA: TGTGCCAGTAGAATAGCGTTCGGAACCTACAATGAGCAGTTCTTC
CDR3 length: 15
D gene: NA
clone size: NA
V gene: TRBV19
J gene: TRBJ2-1

CDR3 protein: CASKSDSTDTQYF
CDR3 DNA: TGTGCCAGCAAATCGGACAGCACAGATACGCAGTATTTT
CDR3 length: 13
D gene: NA
clone size: once
V gene: TRBV2
J gene: TRBJ2-3

CDR3 protein: CSVEGGGYGYTF
CDR3 DNA: TGCAGCGTTGAAGGAGGGGGCTATGGCTACACCTTC
CDR3 length: 12
D gene: NA
clone size: NA
V gene: TRBV29-1
J gene: TRBJ1-2

CDR3 protein: CASSLVGGSHNEQFF
CDR3 DNA: TGCGCCAGCAGCTTGGTGGGGGGTTCCCACAATGAGCAGTTCTTC
CDR3 length: 15
D gene: NA
clone size: NA
V gene: TRBV5-1
J gene: TRBJ2-1

CDR3 protein: CASSKVICDGFSGRIETQYF
CDR3 DNA: TGTGCCAGCAGCAAAGTTATATGCGATGGATTTAGCGGGAGGATCGAGACCCAGTACTTC
CDR3 length: 20
D gene: NA
clone size: NA
V gene: TRBV21-1
J gene: TRBJ2-5

CDR3 protein: CASSLENEQFF
CDR3 DNA: TGTGCCAGCAGCCTGGAGAATGAGCAGTTCTTC
CDR3 length: 11
D gene: NA
clone size: medium-sized
V gene: TRBV6-5
J gene: TRBJ2-1

CDR3 protein: CASSLPGDTDTQYF
CDR3 DNA: TGTGCCAGCAGTCTCCCGGGGGACACAGATACGCAGTATTTT
CDR3 length: 14
D gene: NA
clone size: NA
V gene: TRBV6-2/TRBV6-3
J gene: TRBJ2-3

CDR3 protein: CASSSEGDRAPGANVLTF
CDR3 DNA: TGCGCCAGCAGCTCGGAGGGGGACAGGGCTCCCGGGGCCAACGTCCTGACTTTC
CDR3 length: 18
D gene: TRBD1
clone size: NA
V gene: TRBV5-1
J gene: TRBJ2-6

CDR3 protein: CASSFEKGNPGANVLTF
CDR3 DNA: TGTGCCAGCAGCTTTGAAAAGGGGAACCCTGGGGCCAACGTCCTGACTTTC
CDR3 length: 17
D gene: NA
clone size: NA
V gene: TRBV5-5
J gene: TRBJ2-6

CDR3 protein: CASSQEFLGGCVYEQYF
CDR3 DNA: TGTGCCAGCAGCCAAGAATTTTTGGGGGGTTGCGTCTACGAGCAGTACTTC
CDR3 length: 17
D gene: NA
clone size: NA
V gene: TRBV3-1/TRBV3-2
J gene: TRBJ2-7

CDR3 protein: CASSLYAGGNTGELFF
CDR3 DNA: TGCGCCAGCAGCTTGTATGCGGGGGGGAACACCGGGGAGCTGTTTTTT
CDR3 length: 16
D gene: TRBD2
clone size: NA
V gene: TRBV5-1
J gene: TRBJ2-2

CDR3 protein: CASSPPGGSGQYF
CDR3 DNA: TGCGCCAGCAGCCCGCCAGGGGGAAGTGGGCAGTACTTC
CDR3 length: 13
D gene: TRBD1
clone size: NA
V gene: TRBV5-1
J gene: TRBJ2-7

CDR3 protein: CASSQTGTAYNEQFF
CDR3 DNA: TGTGCCAGCAGCCAAACCGGGACAGCCTACAATGAGCAGTTCTTC
CDR3 length: 15
D gene: TRBD1
clone size: NA
V gene: TRBV3-1/TRBV3-2
J gene: TRBJ2-1

CDR3 protein: CASSLTGGVNYGYTF
CDR3 DNA: TGTGCCAGCAGTCTGACAGGGGGAGTTAACTATGGCTACACCTTC
CDR3 length: 15
D gene: TRBD1
clone size: NA
V gene: TRBV6-6
J gene: TRBJ1-2

CDR3 protein: CASSSRGLPRPGELFF
CDR3 DNA: TGTGCTAGCAGCTCCCGGGGACTACCCCGACCCGGGGAGCTGTTTTTT
CDR3 length: 16
D gene: TRBD2
clone size: NA
V gene: TRBV7-7
J gene: TRBJ2-2

CDR3 protein: CASSPTGSSTIYF
CDR3 DNA: TGTGCCAGCAGCCCGACAGGGAGTAGCACCATATATTTT
CDR3 length: 13
D gene: TRBD1
clone size: few
V gene: TRBV5-5
J gene: TRBJ1-3

CDR3 protein: CASSKDNYEQYF
CDR3 DNA: TGTGCCAGCAGCAAGGACAACTACGAGCAGTACTTC
CDR3 length: 12
D gene: NA
clone size: NA
V gene: TRBV7-2
J gene: TRBJ2-7

CDR3 protein: CASSQDWAEGTQYF
CDR3 DNA: TGTGCCAGCAGCCAAGATTGGGCCGAAGGTACGCAGTATTTT
CDR3 length: 14
D gene: NA
clone size: NA
V gene: TRBV14
J gene: TRBJ2-3

CDR3 protein: CASSLQGEETQYF
CDR3 DNA: TGCGCCAGCAGCTTACAGGGGGAGGAGACCCAGTACTTC
CDR3 length: 13
D gene: TRBD1
clone size: NA
V gene: TRBV5-1
J gene: TRBJ2-5

CDR3 protein: CATNRDKLGPAEAFF
CDR3 DNA: TGTGCCACCAACAGAGATAAATTAGGGCCCGCTGAAGCTTTCTTT
CDR3 length: 15
D gene: NA
clone size: NA
V gene: TRBV15
J gene: TRBJ1-1

CDR3 protein: CASSLFGQRANSPLHF
CDR3 DNA: TGTGCCAGCAGCTTATTCGGTCAGAGAGCAAATTCACCCCTCCACTTT
CDR3 length: 16
D gene: NA
clone size: NA
V gene: TRBV7-2
J gene: TRBJ1-6

CDR3 protein: CASSPGVNTEAFF
CDR3 DNA: TGTGCCAGCTCACCGGGGGTAAACACTGAAGCTTTCTTT
CDR3 length: 13
D gene: NA
clone size: NA
V gene: TRBV18
J gene: TRBJ1-1

CDR3 protein: CAWSGRWGNGYGYTF
CDR3 DNA: TGTGCCTGGAGTGGAAGATGGGGTAACGGGTATGGCTACACCTTC
CDR3 length: 15
D gene: NA
clone size: few
V gene: TRBV30
J gene: TRBJ1-2

CDR3 protein: CASSSAQGSPLHF
CDR3 DNA: TGTGCCAGCAGCTCGGCGCAAGGCTCACCCCTCCACTTT
CDR3 length: 13
D gene: NA
clone size: few
V gene: TRBV7-9
J gene: TRBJ1-6

CDR3 protein: CASSPDINEQFF
CDR3 DNA: TGTGCCAGCAGCCCAGATATTAATGAGCAGTTCTTC
CDR3 length: 12
D gene: NA
clone size: few
V gene: TRBV2
J gene: TRBJ2-1

CDR3 protein: CSVEGGGSEETQYF
CDR3 DNA: TGCAGCGTTGAAGGGGGGGGGAGTGAGGAGACCCAGTACTTC
CDR3 length: 14
D gene: TRBD2
clone size: NA
V gene: TRBV29-1
J gene: TRBJ2-5

CDR3 protein: CASSRGLLEAFF
CDR3 DNA: TGTGCCAGCAGCCGGGGACTTCTAGAAGCTTTCTTT
CDR3 length: 12
D gene: NA
clone size: NA
V gene: TRBV5-4
J gene: TRBJ1-1

CDR3 protein: CASSFGGDGYTF
CDR3 DNA: TGTGCCAGCAGTTTTGGAGGGGATGGCTACACCTTC
CDR3 length: 12
D gene: NA
clone size: few
V gene: TRBV28
J gene: TRBJ1-2

CDR3 protein: CASSPTRDTTYEQYF
CDR3 DNA: TGTGCCAGCAGCCCCACTAGGGACACCACCTACGAGCAGTACTTC
CDR3 length: 15
D gene: NA
clone size: NA
V gene: TRBV7-3
J gene: TRBJ2-7

CDR3 protein: CASSEPFRDLVETQYF
CDR3 DNA: TGTGCCAGCAGTGAACCGTTCCGGGACCTAGTAGAGACCCAGTACTTC
CDR3 length: 16
D gene: NA
clone size: NA
V gene: TRBV6-1
J gene: TRBJ2-5

CDR3 protein: CASTLGTGGIQETQYF
CDR3 DNA: TGTGCCAGCACCCTAGGGACAGGGGGCATCCAAGAGACCCAGTACTTC
CDR3 length: 16
D gene: TRBD1
clone size: NA
V gene: TRBV2
J gene: TRBJ2-5

CDR3 protein: CASSLAGAGTQYF
CDR3 DNA: TGTGCCAGCAGCTTGGCCGGGGCAGGTACGCAGTATTTT
CDR3 length: 13
D gene: NA
clone size: NA
V gene: TRBV5-4
J gene: TRBJ2-3

CDR3 protein: CASSEREVDNSPLHF
CDR3 DNA: TGTGCCAGCAGTGAAAGGGAGGTAGATAATTCACCCCTCCACTTT
CDR3 length: 15
D gene: NA
clone size: few
V gene: TRBV2
J gene: TRBJ1-6

CDR3 protein: CASSLEGAYNEQFF
CDR3 DNA: TGCGCCAGCAGCTTGGAGGGGGCCTACAATGAGCAGTTCTTC
CDR3 length: 14
D gene: NA
clone size: NA
V gene: TRBV5-1
J gene: TRBJ2-1